The 9 T cell receptor beta chains reported below all come from one sample, sequenced in a study of control samples from healthy donors and cancer patients. The data were produced by immunoSEQ multiplex PCR, yet TCRdb's version contains in-frame clones alone and is incomplete. Among some 94,000 clones, around nine tenths were seen once, and the ten largest hold 9.5% to 10%. The sequencing sample was made of PBMCs. Source of these receptors: a woman aged 50 to 60 with colorectal cancer.

V gene TRBV19 combines with J gene TRBJ2-1; 11 nucleotides align to TRBD2. The V and J ends lost 4 bases and 6 bases, in that order; junction bases with no gene match: 5. The germline V gene has CDR1 LNHDA and CDR2 SQIVND (reference sequence). This CDR3 region has 15 residues. CDR3 in amino acids: CASSSASGGFNEQFF. In DNA, the CDR3 is TGTGCCAGTAGTAGCGCTAGCGGGGGGTTCAATGAGCAGTTCTTC.

The chain employs TRBV6-5 and TRBJ2-1, with 9 bases identical to TRBD2. CDR3 length: 14 amino acids. The V and J ends lost 5 bases and 6 bases, in that order; junction bases with no gene match: 5. Per the germline V gene, CDR1 is MNHEY and CDR2 is SVGAGI. The CDR3 spells CASSTGTSSNEQFF. DNA of the CDR3: TGTGCCAGCAGTACCGGGACTAGCTCCAATGAGCAGTTCTTC.

V gene TRBV21-1 combines with J gene TRBJ2-7. TRBV21-1 is an annotated pseudogene. This CDR3 has 16 residues. CDR3 sequence (DNA): TGTGCCAGCAGCCTTTCCGCCGGACGTCGATCCTACGAGCAGTACGTC. Translation: CASSLSAGRRSYEQYV.

V usage is TRBV3-1 (or the pseudogene TRBV3-2) and J usage is TRBJ2-6; D is unresolved. The germline V gene has CDR1 LGHDT and CDR2 YNNKEL (reference sequence). V shed 5 bases and J shed 3 bases, with 8 bases lying between them. The CDR3 is 14 amino acids. The CDR3 loop is CASSGRLGANVLTF. The CDR3 DNA sequence: TGTGCCAGCAGCGGACGGCTTGGGGCCAACGTCCTGACTTTC.

The V call is TRBV27, the J call TRBJ1-4; D is undetermined. Germline V gives CDR1 MNHEY, CDR2 SMNVEV (reference sequence). V was clipped by 5 bases and J by 10 bases, with 17 bases between them. The CDR3 is 14 amino acids. The CDR3 nucleotides read TGTGCCAGCAGTCCAGGAGCGAGGGCTGGAAAACTGTTTTTT. It translates to CASSPGARAGKLFF.

This clone was observed a single time. The genes are TRBV30 and TRBJ1-1; D unclear. CDR1 is GTSNPN, CDR2 SVGIG, per germline (reference sequence). CDR3 size: 12 residues. Deletions cut 1 base from V and 3 bases from J, with 6 bases between. The CDR3 DNA follows: TGTGCCTGGAGTGCCACTTACACTGAAGCTTTCTTT. It codes for CAWSATYTEAFF.

The chain has TRBV28 and TRBJ1-5, with 8 nucleotides matching TRBD1. CDR3 length equals 16 residues. J was trimmed by 4 bases and V by 5 bases; bases with no gene match: 10. Germline-derived CDR1 and CDR2 are MDHEN and SYDVKM. CDR3 region: CASSLLSGQVNQPQHF. The CDR3 DNA reads as TGTGCCAGCAGTCTCCTATCGGGACAGGTAAATCAGCCCCAGCATTTT.

The chain links TRBV19 to TRBJ2-5, with a weak D call TRBD1 (6 bases). The CDR3 has 15 amino acids. CDR1 and CDR2 from the germline V gene are LNHDA and SQIVND (reference sequence). V was clipped by 6 bases and J by 6 bases, with 20 bases between them. The CDR3 DNA follows: TGTGCCAGTAGCCTCGGCCAGGGGTTCGAGAAGACCCAGTACTTC. Translating gives CASSLGQGFEKTQYF.

The genes are TRBV10-1 and TRBJ1-2; a weak D match, TRBD1 (6 bases). The germline V and J ends were trimmed by 7 bases and 6 bases, with 18 bases remaining between them. CDR3 length: 14 residues. Germline loops: CDR1 WNHNN, CDR2 SYGVQD (reference sequence). In DNA form, the CDR3 reads TGCGCCAGCAATCAGGGGCTGGATTCAAATGGCTACACCTTC. This translates into CASNQGLDSNGYTF.